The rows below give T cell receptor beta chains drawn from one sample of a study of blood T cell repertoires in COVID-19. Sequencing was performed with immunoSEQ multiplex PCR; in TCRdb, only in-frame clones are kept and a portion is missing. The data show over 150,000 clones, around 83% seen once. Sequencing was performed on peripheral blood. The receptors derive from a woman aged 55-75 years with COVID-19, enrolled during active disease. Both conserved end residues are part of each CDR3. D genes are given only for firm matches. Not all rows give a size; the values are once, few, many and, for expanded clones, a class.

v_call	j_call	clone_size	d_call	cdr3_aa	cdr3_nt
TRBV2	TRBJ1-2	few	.	CASSVRYGYTF	TGTGCCAGCAGTGTTAGATATGGCTACACCTTC
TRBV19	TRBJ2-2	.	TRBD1	CASSFEITGTGGAAGELFF	TGTGCCAGTAGCTTTGAAATTACCGGGACAGGGGGCGCGGCCGGGGAGCTGTTTTTT
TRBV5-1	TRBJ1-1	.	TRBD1	CASSSDRVEAFF	TGCGCCAGCAGCTCGGACAGGGTGGAAGCTTTCTTT
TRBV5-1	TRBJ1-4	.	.	CASSLLATNEKLFF	TGCGCCAGCAGCTTACTAGCAACTAATGAAAAACTGTTTTTT
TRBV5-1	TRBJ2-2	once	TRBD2	CASSPIAGTNTGELFF	TGCGCCAGCAGCCCAATAGCGGGGACGAACACCGGGGAGCTGTTTTTT
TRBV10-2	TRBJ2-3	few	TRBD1	CASRMDRYTDTQYF	TGCGCCAGCAGGATGGACAGGTACACAGATACGCAGTATTTT
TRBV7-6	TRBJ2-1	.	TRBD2	CASSFRGRAYNEQFF	TGTGCCAGCAGCTTTCGCGGGAGGGCCTACAATGAGCAGTTCTTC
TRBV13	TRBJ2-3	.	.	CASRALADDTDTQYF	TGTGCCAGCAGAGCTTTAGCGGACGACACAGATACGCAGTATTTT
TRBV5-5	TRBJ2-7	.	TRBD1	CASSFRGQVNYEQYF	TGTGCCAGCAGCTTTCGGGGACAGGTCAACTACGAGCAGTACTTC
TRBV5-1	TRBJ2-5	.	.	CATSTGYQETQYF	TGCGCCACCTCGACAGGTTACCAAGAGACCCAGTACTTC
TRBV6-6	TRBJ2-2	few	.	CASGSGVTGELFF	TGTGCCAGCGGCTCAGGGGTTACCGGGGAGCTGTTTTTT
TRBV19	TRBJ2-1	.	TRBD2	CASRLAGAYNEQFF	TGTGCCAGTAGGCTAGCGGGGGCCTACAATGAGCAGTTCTTC
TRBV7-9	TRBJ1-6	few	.	CASSFNSGESPLHF	TGTGCCAGCAGCTTTAACTCGGGAGAGTCACCCCTCCACTTT
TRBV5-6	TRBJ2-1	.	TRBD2	CASSSTSGYNEQFF	TGTGCCAGCAGCTCCACTAGCGGGTACAATGAGCAGTTCTTC
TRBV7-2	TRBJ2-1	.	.	CASSPEASYNEQFF	TGTGCCAGCAGCCCCGAGGCATCCTACAATGAGCAGTTCTTC
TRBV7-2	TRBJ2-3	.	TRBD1	CASSPGQGGSDTQYF	TGTGCCAGCAGCCCTGGACAGGGGGGGTCAGATACGCAGTATTTT
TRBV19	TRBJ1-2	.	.	CASNNPGGYYGYTF	TGTGCCAGTAACAATCCGGGGGGCTACTATGGCTACACCTTC
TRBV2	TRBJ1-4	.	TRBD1	CASRQGAANEKLFF	TGTGCCAGCAGACAGGGGGCGGCTAATGAAAAACTGTTTTTT
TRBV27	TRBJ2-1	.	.	CASSWSLSGSYNEQFF	TGTGCCAGCAGTTGGTCTCTCTCGGGCTCCTACAATGAGCAGTTCTTC
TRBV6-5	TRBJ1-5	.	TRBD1	CASSLDRGNQPQHF	TGTGCCAGCAGCCTGGACAGGGGGAATCAGCCCCAGCATTTT
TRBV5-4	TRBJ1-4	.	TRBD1	CASSGGQGAREKLFF	TGTGCCAGCAGCGGCGGACAGGGGGCGCGTGAAAAACTGTTTTTT
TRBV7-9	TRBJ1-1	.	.	CASSPGTGIAFF	TGTGCCAGCAGCCCTGGTACAGGGATTGCTTTCTTT
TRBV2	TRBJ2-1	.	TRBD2	CASSSSGGSSYNEQFF	TGTGCCAGCAGTTCTAGCGGGGGGTCCTCCTACAATGAGCAGTTCTTC
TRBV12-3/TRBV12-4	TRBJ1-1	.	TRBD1	CATHYRGRSKAFF	TGTGCCACCCATTACAGGGGGCGCTCTAAAGCTTTCTTT
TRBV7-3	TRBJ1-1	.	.	CASSLSPQGNTEAFF	TGTGCCAGCAGCCTATCCCCTCAGGGGAACACTGAAGCTTTCTTT
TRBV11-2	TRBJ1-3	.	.	CASSLDPAGSAGNTIYF	TGTGCCAGCAGCTTAGATCCCGCCGGGTCAGCCGGAAACACCATATATTTT
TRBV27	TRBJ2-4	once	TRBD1	CASSPRDRGSKNIQYF	TGTGCCAGCAGCCCCCGGGACAGGGGATCCAAAAACATTCAGTACTTC
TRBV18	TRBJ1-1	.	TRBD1	CASSPQGVRRDTEAFF	TGTGCCAGCTCGCCGCAGGGGGTAAGGCGAGACACTGAAGCTTTCTTT
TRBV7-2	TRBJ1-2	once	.	CASFRVSPNYGYTF	TGTGCCAGCTTCCGGGTGTCCCCTAACTATGGCTACACCTTC
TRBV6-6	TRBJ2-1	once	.	CASSYSGTSYNEQFF	TGTGCCAGCAGTTACTCCGGGACATCCTACAATGAGCAGTTCTTC
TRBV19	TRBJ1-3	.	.	CASGLPLLSGNTIYF	TGTGCCAGTGGTCTCCCCCTACTCTCTGGAAACACCATATATTTT
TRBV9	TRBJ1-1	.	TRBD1	CASSGRDRGGPEAFF	TGTGCCAGCAGCGGCCGGGACAGGGGCGGTCCTGAAGCTTTCTTT
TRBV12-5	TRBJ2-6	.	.	CASGPTALSGANVLTF	TGTGCTAGTGGTCCGACAGCCCTCTCTGGGGCCAACGTCCTGACTTTC
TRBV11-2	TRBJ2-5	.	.	CASSPRLAGDQETQYF	TGTGCCAGCAGCCCAAGACTCGCAGGGGACCAAGAGACCCAGTACTTC
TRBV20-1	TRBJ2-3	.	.	CSASRTGTDTQYF	TGCAGTGCTAGTCGGACAGGCACAGATACGCAGTATTTT
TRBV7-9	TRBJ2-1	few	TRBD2	CASSVLPSAGGLNEQFF	TGTGCCAGCAGCGTCCTCCCTAGTGCGGGAGGGCTCAATGAGCAGTTCTTC
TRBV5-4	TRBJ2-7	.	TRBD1	CASSRGQGISYEQYF	TGTGCCAGCAGTCGGGGACAGGGAATTTCCTACGAGCAGTACTTC
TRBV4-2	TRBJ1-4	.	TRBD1	CASSQENGGTGNEKLFF	TGTGCCAGCAGCCAAGAAAACGGTGGGACAGGTAATGAAAAACTGTTTTTT
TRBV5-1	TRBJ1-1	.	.	CASRLRQENTEAFF	TGCGCCAGCAGATTAAGACAGGAGAACACTGAAGCTTTCTTT
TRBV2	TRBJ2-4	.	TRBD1	CASSPDRGPAKNIQYF	TGTGCCAGCAGCCCCGACAGGGGCCCAGCCAAAAACATTCAGTACTTC
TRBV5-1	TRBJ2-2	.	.	CASSSVDRMNTGELFF	TGCGCCAGCAGCTCGGTAGACAGAATGAACACCGGGGAGCTGTTTTTT
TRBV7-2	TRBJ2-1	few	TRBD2	CASSLRASGSNEQFF	TGTGCCAGCAGCTTGAGGGCTAGCGGGAGTAATGAGCAGTTCTTC
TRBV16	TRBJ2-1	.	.	CASSRRLGSYNEQFF	TGTGCCAGCAGCCGGAGACTGGGCTCCTACAATGAGCAGTTCTTC
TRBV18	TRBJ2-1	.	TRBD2	CASSTTSGYSYNEQFF	TGTGCCAGCTCAACTACTAGCGGCTACAGCTACAATGAGCAGTTCTTC
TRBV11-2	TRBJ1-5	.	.	CASSLDYGQSNQPQHF	TGTGCCAGCAGCTTAGATTATGGGCAGAGCAATCAGCCCCAGCATTTT
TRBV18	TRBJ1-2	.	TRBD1	CASSLDREGYGYTF	TGTGCCAGCTCCCTGGACAGGGAAGGCTATGGCTACACCTTC
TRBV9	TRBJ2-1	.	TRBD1	CASSVGGQGFNEQFF	TGTGCCAGCAGCGTAGGGGGACAGGGATTCAATGAGCAGTTCTTC
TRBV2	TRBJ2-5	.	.	CASSEAPRRWETQYF	TGTGCCAGCAGTGAAGCTCCTAGGAGGTGGGAGACCCAGTACTTC
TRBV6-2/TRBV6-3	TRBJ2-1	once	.	CASSYSGGGPQGQFF	TGTGCCAGCAGTTACTCTGGCGGGGGCCCTCAAGGGCAGTTCTTC
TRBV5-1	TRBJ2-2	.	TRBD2	CASLEGGRANTGELFF	TGCGCCAGCCTGGAGGGCGGGAGGGCGAACACCGGGGAGCTGTTTTTT
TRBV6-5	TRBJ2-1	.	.	CASTLGGIEQFF	TGTGCCAGCACCCTCGGAGGGATTGAGCAGTTCTTC
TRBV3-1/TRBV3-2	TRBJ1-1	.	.	CASSYTRGNTEAFF	TGTGCCAGCAGCTATACTCGGGGGAACACTGAAGCTTTCTTT
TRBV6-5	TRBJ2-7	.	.	CASSLTGTSSYEQYF	TGTGCCAGCAGTTTAACAGGTACCAGCTCCTACGAGCAGTACTTC
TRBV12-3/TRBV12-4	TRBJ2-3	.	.	CASSTFKTDTQYF	TGTGCCAGCAGTACTTTTAAGACAGATACGCAGTATTTT